The 22 T cell receptor beta chains presented below share a single source sample, sequenced in a study of prognosis after radiotherapy for stage I lung cancer. The authors amplified TCR beta CDR3 from genomic DNA using two-round multiplex PCR. It was primers specific to each TRBV and TRBJ gene that first-round PCR used. Each CDR3 protein gets one entry after TCRdb re-called the multiplex PCR reads with MiXCR. Seen here are fewer than 20,000 distinct CDR3 sequences, about a sixth observed once, and the top ten hold about 37%. The input for sequencing was PBMCs, taken before or after stereotactic body radiation therapy (not recorded which). These receptor sequences come from a donor over 45 with non-small cell lung cancer.

This clonotype has a count of ten or more. The chain has TRBV7-9 and TRBJ2-3; D is ambiguous. From germline, CDR1 is SEHNR and CDR2 FQNEAQ (reference sequence). The V end lost 11 bases, the J end lost 6 bases, and 15 bases lay between the germline ends. The CDR3 has 12 amino acids. CDR3 residues: CALQSPPDTQYF. CDR3 sequence (DNA): TGTGCCCTACAAAGTCCCCCCGATACGCAGTATTTT. Using reference TRBV7-9 and TRBJ2-3 for the parts outside the CDR3, the full variable domain is DTGVSQNPRHKITKRGQNVTFRCDPISEHNRLYWYRQTLGQGPEFLTYFQNEAQLEKSRLLSDRFSAERPKGSFSTLEIQRTEQGDSAMYLCALQSPPDTQYFGPGTRLTVL.

This clonotype was picked up many times. The rearrangement uses TRBV6-5 and TRBJ2-1, with 7 bases aligning to TRBD1. V shed 0 bases, J shed 9 bases, and the junction held 5 bases outside the gene matches. In germline, CDR1 is MNHEY, CDR2 SVGAGI. This CDR3 is built from 14 residues. This CDR3 is CASSYSDRVFEQFF. CDR3 DNA: TGTGCCAGCAGTTACTCCGACAGGGTTTTTGAGCAGTTCTTC.

This clonotype was seen repeatedly, ten times or more. The V and J genes are TRBV5-1 and TRBJ1-1, with a tentative D call TRBD1 (6 bases). The V end was cut by 1 base, the J end by 4 bases, with 8 bases between. CDR3 length equals 13 residues. CDR1 and CDR2 from the germline V gene are SGHRS and YFSETQ. The CDR3, as DNA: TGCGCCAGCAGCTTGAGGGGGGGCACTGAAGCTTTCTTT. Its translation: CASSLRGGTEAFF.

This clonotype was found many times. The chain recombines TRBV28 with TRBJ1-5; D remains ambiguous. The CDR3 totals 15 residues. Germline CDR1 is MDHEN and CDR2 is SYDVKM. The V and J ends lost 6 bases and 4 bases respectively, with 16 bases between them. For the CDR3, the DNA is TGTGCCAGCAGGCATACTCGGGCTGGGAATCAGCCCCAGCATTTT. Amino acid sequence: CASRHTRAGNQPQHF.

This clonotype has ten or more counts. The rearrangement links TRBV20-1 to TRBJ2-7, with 10 bases matching TRBD2. Germline-derived CDR1 and CDR2 are DFQATT and SNEGSKA (reference sequence). J gave up 5 bases and V 3 bases, and 7 bases lay outside the gene matches. The CDR3 covers 14 residues. CDR3 in amino acids: CSASSLAGVDEQYF. In DNA, the CDR3 is TGCAGTGCTAGTTCCCTAGCGGGAGTGGACGAGCAGTACTTC.

This clonotype has more than one count but fewer than ten. The chain combines TRBV6-1 with TRBJ2-7; 12 positions match TRBD1. CDR3 length: 15 residues. From germline, CDR1 is MNHNS and CDR2 SASEGT. The V gene end was trimmed by 6 bases and the J gene end by 7 bases; junction bases not matched to a gene: 10. The CDR3 DNA reads as TGTGCCAGCAGCTGGACCGGGACAGGGGGCGGGGAGCAGTACTTC. Translation gives CASSWTGTGGGEQYF.

Regarding this clonotype: This probably arose from a read error, given a far larger clone one base away. The rearrangement links TRBV15 to TRBJ2-7; the D is unclear. TRBJ2-1 matches the DNA end more closely, so the J call is doubtful. Germline V gives CDR1 LNHNV, CDR2 YYDKDF (reference sequence). This CDR3 has 12 residues. Here the CDR3 reads CAISDRYNEQFF. The CDR3 region has the DNA TGTGCCATCAGCGACCGCTACAATGAGCAGTTCTTC.

This clonotype was observed at least ten times. The junction shows a germline mismatch at one end, possibly a read error. The chain couples TRBV30 to TRBJ1-1; D call uncertain. This CDR3 comprises 13 residues. Germline values: CDR1 GTSNPN, CDR2 SVGIG (reference sequence). The CDR3 here is CAWVRRASIESFF. The CDR3 nucleotides read TGTGCCTGGGTTAGAAGGGCTTCCATTGAATCTTTCTTT.

The CDR3 spells CATSRVRRSNQPQHF. Written as DNA, the CDR3 is TGTGCCACCAGCAGAGTGCGGAGAAGCAATCAGCCCCAGCATTTT. The chain couples TRBV15 to TRBJ1-5; D is undetermined. This CDR3 is 15 amino acids long. Trimming shortened V by 1 base and J by 1 base, and 8 bases separated the two germline ends. Germline-derived CDR1 and CDR2 are LNHNV and YYDKDF (reference sequence). The full variable domain, with the rest looked up from reference TRBV15 and TRBJ1-5, is DAMVIQNPRYQVTQFGKPVTLSCSQTLNHNVMYWYQQKSSQAPKLLFHYYDKDFNNEADTPDNFQSRRPNTSFCFLDIRSPGLGDTAMYLCATSRVRRSNQPQHFGDGTRLSIL.

This clonotype came up many times. V gene TRBV28 combines with J gene TRBJ2-1, with D unclear. Germline V gives CDR1 MDHEN, CDR2 SYDVKM. V was clipped by 3 bases and J by 9 bases, with 12 bases between them. The CDR3 runs 13 residues. The CDR3 protein is CASSLGLLGEQFF. CDR3 DNA: TGTGCCAGCAGTTTGGGTTTGCTTGGTGAGCAGTTCTTC.

In the case of this clonotype: A much larger clone differs by one base, so this may be a read error. The missing conserved phenylalanine or tryptophan at the end of this CDR3 makes a read error likely. The chain couples TRBV7-9 to TRBJ1-2; D might be TRBD1 (5 bases). This CDR3 contains 14 residues. V was cut by 1 base and J by 6 bases, with 12 bases left in between. Germline V gene data show CDR1 as SEHNR and CDR2 as FQNEAQ (reference sequence). CDR3 amino acids: CASSLVAGRDGYTL. CDR3 coding DNA: TGTGCCAGCAGCTTAGTGGCAGGGAGGGATGGCTACACCCTC.

The table lists this clonotype with many counts. This chain joins TRBV4-1 and TRBJ1-6; D unresolved. The V gene's germline CDR1 is MGHRA and CDR2 YSYEKL. This CDR3 spans 19 amino acids. The ends were cut back, 0 bases at V and 0 bases at J, with 15 bases in the middle. The CDR3 coding sequence is TGCGCCAGCAGCCAAGATATGGAGGCCTCTTACTCCTATAATTCACCCCTCCACTTT. Protein: CASSQDMEASYSYNSPLHF.

This clonotype is a singleton in its sample. The likely explanation is a read error, given a far larger clone one base away. This sequence joins TRBV6-2 or TRBV6-3 and TRBJ2-7; 11 nucleotides match TRBD1. There are 15 residues in the CDR3. Germline CDR1 MNHEY, CDR2 SVGEGT. CDR3: CASSSTDRGPYERYF. The DNA for the CDR3 is TGTGCCAGCAGTTCGACGGACAGGGGGCCCTACGAGCGGTACTTC.

This clonotype was found many times. The V call is TRBV12-5, the J call TRBJ1-3; tentatively, D is TRBD1 (5 bases). Trimming stripped 0 bases from V and 4 bases from J, with 10 bases between. This CDR3 is built from 15 residues. From germline, CDR1 is LGHNT and CDR2 FRNRAP. The CDR3 is CASGLVYGGGNTIYF. The CDR3 coding sequence is TGTGCTAGTGGTTTGGTTTACGGGGGAGGAAACACCATATATTTT.

This clonotype was observed at least ten times. The rearrangement uses TRBV5-6 and TRBJ1-4, with D maybe TRBD1 (5 bases). This CDR3 region has 17 residues. Germline V gives CDR1 SGHDT, CDR2 YYEEEE. The V end was cut by 0 bases, the J end by 3 bases, with 15 bases between. CDR3 nucleotide sequence: TGTGCCAGCAGCTTGGAATGGGGGACCGGGGCTAATGAAAAACTGTTTTTT. Translating it yields CASSLEWGTGANEKLFF. Full variable domain (remainder filled in from reference TRBV5-6 and TRBJ1-4): DAGVTQSPTHLIKTRGQQVTLRCSPKSGHDTVSWYQQALGQGPQFIFQYYEEEERQRGNFPDRFSGHQFPNYSSELNVNALLLGDSALYLCASSLEWGTGANEKLFFGSGTQLSVL.

This clonotype was seen repeatedly, ten times or more. This chain links TRBV19 with TRBJ2-2; 7 nucleotides align to TRBD2. Trimming took 10 bases from V and 3 from J; bases not matched to a gene: 8. Per germline, CDR1 LNHDA and CDR2 SQIVND (reference sequence). There are 14 residues in the CDR3. This CDR3 reads CATRRGSDTGELFF. CDR3 DNA: TGTGCCACCAGGCGGGGGAGTGACACCGGGGAGCTGTTTTTT.

This clonotype has ten or more counts. The chain employs TRBV12-3 or TRBV12-4 and TRBJ2-3; 7 bases are a match to TRBD2. This CDR3 has 15 amino acids. The V and J ends lost 6 bases and 2 bases, in that order; junction bases with no gene match: 8. The CDR3 DNA sequence: TGTGCCAGCAGGGAGATGCGGGGGAACACAGATACGCAGTATTTT. Residues: CASREMRGNTDTQYF.

This clonotype was observed at least ten times. This rearrangement joins TRBV20-1 to TRBJ1-2; 9 bases align to TRBD1. V was pared by 0 bases and J by 2 bases, with 4 bases of the junction left unmatched. This CDR3 is 15 amino acids long. Germline CDR1 reads DFQATT; CDR2 reads SNEGSKA (reference sequence). This CDR3 reads CSARDVGQGNYGYTF. The CDR3 region has the DNA TGCAGTGCTAGAGACGTAGGACAGGGGAACTATGGCTACACCTTC.

Of note for this clonotype: This likely stems from a read error, as it lies one base from a far larger clone. The chain combines TRBV6-5 with TRBJ1-1, with a weak D call TRBD1 (6 bases). The CDR3 consists of 13 residues. Trimming removed 2 bases at V and 10 bases at J, with 14 bases between. Germline CDR1 MNHEY, CDR2 SVGAGI. The CDR3 is CASSYRVRGRAFF. For the CDR3, the DNA is TGTGCCAGCAGTTACCGGGTACGGGGGCGAGCTTTCTTT.

This sequence joins TRBV13 and TRBJ2-3; TRBD1 or TRBD2 may be the D gene (6 bases each). The CDR3 has 16 amino acids. The germline V and J ends were trimmed by 8 bases and 1 base, with 19 bases remaining between them. The V gene's germline CDR1 is PRHDT and CDR2 FYEKMQ (reference sequence). The CDR3 loop is CASSPEGDFGTDTQYF. The DNA of the CDR3 is TGTGCCAGCTCCCCGGAGGGGGACTTCGGCACAGATACGCAGTATTTT.

This clonotype was picked up many times. The V gene is TRBV9, the J gene TRBJ2-1; 8 bases align to TRBD2. The CDR3 loop spans 16 amino acids. CDR1 is SGDLS and CDR2 is YYNGEE in the germline V gene. V shed 5 bases and J 1 base; nucleotides not matched to a gene: 8. The CDR3 region is CASSQPRGGSYNEQFF. As DNA, the CDR3 is TGTGCCAGCAGTCAACCACGGGGGGGTTCCTACAATGAGCAGTTCTTC.

This clonotype was seen once. This chain connects TRBV5-6 to TRBJ1-1; no clear D. V lost 2 bases, J lost 4 bases, and 9 bases lay in between. The CDR3 has 13 residues. The germline V gene has CDR1 SGHDT and CDR2 YYEEEE. CDR3 region: CASSFPARTEAFF. Written as DNA, the CDR3 is TGTGCCAGCAGCTTCCCCGCACGCACTGAAGCTTTCTTT.